Below, one T cell receptor beta chain is given with its context. What this receptor recognizes is not known. Base-call qualities are not available, and no considerably larger clone is one nucleotide away. A distance of 3 bases separates the germline ends of V and J, which lose 0 bases and 4 bases respectively. CDR1 and CDR2, looked up from the germline V gene, are KGHSH and LQKENI. The CDR3 measures 12 amino acids from cysteine to phenylalanine. Solely the CDR3 DNA is kept, with 36 bases framed from the first base. The source of the sample is a study of CD8 T cells in ankylosing spondylitis (dated by TCRdb to 2017 to 2019). For context, the study as a whole: To find TCR variants linked to disease, the study profiled T cell receptor beta repertoires in ankylosing spondylitis patients and healthy donors. The whole study cohort included 85 to 120 healthy donors and 20 to 30 ankylosing spondylitis patients. Samples of peripheral blood were taken, and for ankylosing spondylitis patients, synovial fluid was collected as well. The paper's findings and limits, for the study overall: Some motif variants were previously reported in synovial fluid and blood of reactive arthritis patients, suggesting common disease-initiation mechanisms. A TCR beta motif of eight highly homologous amino acid variants appeared characteristic of blood from ankylosing spondylitis patients. A CD8+ phenotype was shown by the disease-linked clones, which were found at relatively low frequencies in peripheral blood. According to the report, matched synovial fluid samples from ankylosing spondylitis patients were significantly enriched for the disease-linked clones.

Sequencing used an Illumina HiSeq 2500. TCR beta libraries were prepared by quantitative 5'-RACE with molecular barcodes. Under the source paper's analysis protocol: To identify disease-linked TCR variants, a new computational method was used, one built on a probabilistic model of VDJ rearrangement. TCRdb reworked the public reads: Q25 trimming with fastp, MiXCR clone assembly, productive beta chains retained. Here each entry gathers all rows of one CDR3 protein and keeps the most common genes and DNA. The V and J calls shown here were made by TCRdb, not taken from the authors' results. Within this sample are hundreds of thousands of distinct CDR3 sequences, with around 11% of them counted one time only. Clones ranked in the top ten supply 0.51% of the sample.

Sequences were obtained from blood, either unsorted or a sorted T cell fraction (not recorded which). Recombination joined TRBV18 with TRBJ2-5; a confident D gene designation cannot be given. This clonotype was obtained from a male donor with ankylosing spondylitis. The CDR3 has the sequence CASSPPRETQYF. The DNA sequence is given as TGTGCCAGCTCACCACCGAGAGAGACCCAGTACTTC.